This T cell receptor beta chain stems from a study of CD8+ T cells in alopecia areata. This clone was seen more than once but under ten times. Its antigen is still unknown. RNA extraction was followed by reverse transcription into cDNA, which acted as the sequencing template. The repertoire was sequenced with immunoSEQ multiplex PCR; TCRdb's copy has only in-frame clones and lacks some. The data show around 190,000 clones, roughly 50% seen once. Germline assignment: CDR1 SGHVS and CDR2 FNYEAQ. This CDR3 region has 15 residues. Trimming pared 5 bases from V and 1 base from J, leaving 14 bases between. Study outcomes and limitations: Clonality was higher in lesional than normal scalp, especially in alopecia totalis/universalis.

The chain recombines TRBV7-6 with TRBJ1-1; D unresolved. The clonotype comes from a human donor in good health. The sequenced material came from CD8+ T cells sorted from blood. CDR3 sequence: CASSQPEGRNTEAFF. Written as DNA, the CDR3 is TGTGCCAGCAGCCAACCTGAAGGGCGGAACACTGAAGCTTTCTTT.